This T cell receptor (beta chain) was sequenced during a study of control samples from healthy donors and cancer patients. Germline V gene data show CDR1 as KGHDR and CDR2 as SFDVKD. V lost 3 bases, J lost 2 bases, and 3 bases lay in between. The CDR3 has 12 residues. Libraries were prepared by immunoSEQ multiplex PCR; TCRdb keeps only in-frame clonotypes and omits some of them. The sample includes 100,000 to 150,000 clones, more than 75% of them seen just once. The rearrangement links TRBV24-1 to TRBJ1-2, with unresolved D. The sequenced sample was blood. This clonotype was obtained from a man in his sixties in good health. In nucleotides, the CDR3 is TGTGCCACCAGTGATAGGAACTATGGCTACACCTTC. This translates into CATSDRNYGYTF.